These 11 T cell receptor beta chains came from one sample sequenced in a study of cytomegalovirus exposure and HLA in healthy donors. Primers: 60 Vbeta forward and 13 Jbeta reverse. Only in-frame clones appear in the TCRdb table, and some are missing; sequencing was by immunoSEQ multiplex PCR. The sample records 150,000 to 200,000 clones, 84% being singletons. Sequenced: PBMCs. The source is a boy between 5 and 17 years old in good health and CMV-seronegative.

The chain employs TRBV18 and TRBJ2-7; perhaps TRBD1 as D (6 bases). This CDR3 is built from 14 residues. From germline, CDR1 is KGHSH and CDR2 LQKENI. Trimming pared 2 bases from V and 5 bases from J, leaving 13 bases between. The CDR3 nucleotides read TGTGCCAGCTCACCAGAGGGCAGGGGTAACGAGCAGTACTTC. Amino acids: CASSPEGRGNEQYF.

J is TRBJ2-7 and V is TRBV5-1, with D maybe TRBD2 (5 bases). V lost 7 bases to trimming and J lost 1 base, with 18 bases between them. The CDR3 has 15 residues. CDR1 and CDR2 from the germline V gene are SGHRS and YFSETQ. The CDR3 DNA is TGCGCCAGCGCCTTTTTGGGAGACGGTTCCTACGAGCAGTACTTC. Translated: CASAFLGDGSYEQYF.

The chain links TRBV6-5 to TRBJ1-1; no reliable D call. This CDR3 is 12 amino acids long. V lost 2 bases, J lost 2 bases, and 3 bases lay in between. Germline V gives CDR1 MNHEY, CDR2 SVGAGI. The CDR3 here is CASSYRNTEAFF. CDR3 in DNA: TGTGCCAGCAGTTACCGTAACACTGAAGCTTTCTTT.

V and J are TRBV30 and TRBJ2-6; 9 bases are a match to TRBD1. The CDR3 totals 16 residues. Germline CDR1 is GTSNPN and CDR2 is SVGIG (reference sequence). Trimming took 5 bases from V and 1 from J; bases not matched to a gene: 6. Written as DNA, the CDR3 is TGTGCCTGGGGGGGGACAGGGCATTCTGGGGCCAACGTCCTGACTTTC. Encoded protein: CAWGGTGHSGANVLTF.

The J gene is TRBJ2-7, the V gene TRBV6-1; no clear D gene. CDR1 and CDR2 from the germline V gene are MNHNS and SASEGT. Trimming took 7 bases from V and 4 from J, leaving 5 bases between them. The CDR3 length is 10 residues. CDR3 protein: CASKEYEQYF. The CDR3 nucleotides read TGTGCCAGCAAGGAGTACGAGCAGTACTTC.

The rearrangement links TRBV6-5 to TRBJ2-7, with 8 bases that match TRBD1. Trimming cost V 7 bases and J 2 bases; bases outside gene matches: 7. CDR1 and CDR2 from the germline V gene are MNHEY and SVGAGI. The CDR3 runs 14 residues. CDR3 loop: CASKGQGAPYEQYF. For the CDR3, the DNA is TGTGCCAGCAAGGGGCAGGGGGCCCCCTACGAGCAGTACTTC.

The chain combines TRBV11-2 with TRBJ1-2; 7 bases agree with TRBD1. This CDR3 spans 13 amino acids. Looked up from germline, CDR1 is SGHAT and CDR2 is FQNNGV. V gave up 3 bases and J gave up 4 bases; unmatched junction bases: 2. The CDR3 is CASSLGQLYGYTF. As DNA, the CDR3 is TGTGCCAGCAGCTTGGGACAGCTCTATGGCTACACCTTC.

The chain's CDR3 is CASVQAPGQPQHF. DNA for the CDR3: TGTGCCAGCGTGCAGGCCCCCGGACAGCCCCAGCATTTT. This chain uses TRBV6-1 with TRBJ1-5; the D is unclear. CDR3 length: 13 residues. Germline loops: CDR1 MNHNS, CDR2 SASEGT. With 8 bases removed from V and 7 bases from J, the gap between germline ends came to 15 bases.

The chain employs TRBV18 and TRBJ2-1; 7 bases agree with TRBD1. There are 15 residues in the CDR3. V lost 5 bases to trimming and J lost 4 bases; unmatched junction nucleotides: 8. Germline V gives CDR1 KGHSH, CDR2 LQKENI. CDR3 sequence (DNA): TGTGCCAGCTCAACGACAGGGTCGGGGTACAATGAGCAGTTCTTC. It translates to CASSTTGSGYNEQFF.

There are a few counts of this clone. This sequence joins TRBV6-6 and TRBJ2-5; the match to TRBD2 covers 12 bases. The junction had 6 bases not matched to a gene; V was cut back by 6 bases and J by 1 base. Germline-derived CDR1 and CDR2 are MNHNY and SVGAGI (reference sequence). The CDR3 is 16 amino acids. The DNA of the CDR3 is TGTGCCAGCAGCCGACCGGGACTAGCGGGCCAAGAGACCCAGTACTTC. It encodes CASSRPGLAGQETQYF.

This clone occurred a few times. The chain links TRBV2 to TRBJ1-6; D may be TRBD1 (5 bases). CDR3 length: 15 residues. From germline, CDR1 is SNHLY and CDR2 FYNNEI. The V gene lost 7 bases and the J gene lost 5 bases, with 15 bases spanning the gap. In DNA, the CDR3 is TGTGCCAGCACCCAATTCCGACAGAATAATTCACCCCTCCACTTT. This gives the protein CASTQFRQNNSPLHF.